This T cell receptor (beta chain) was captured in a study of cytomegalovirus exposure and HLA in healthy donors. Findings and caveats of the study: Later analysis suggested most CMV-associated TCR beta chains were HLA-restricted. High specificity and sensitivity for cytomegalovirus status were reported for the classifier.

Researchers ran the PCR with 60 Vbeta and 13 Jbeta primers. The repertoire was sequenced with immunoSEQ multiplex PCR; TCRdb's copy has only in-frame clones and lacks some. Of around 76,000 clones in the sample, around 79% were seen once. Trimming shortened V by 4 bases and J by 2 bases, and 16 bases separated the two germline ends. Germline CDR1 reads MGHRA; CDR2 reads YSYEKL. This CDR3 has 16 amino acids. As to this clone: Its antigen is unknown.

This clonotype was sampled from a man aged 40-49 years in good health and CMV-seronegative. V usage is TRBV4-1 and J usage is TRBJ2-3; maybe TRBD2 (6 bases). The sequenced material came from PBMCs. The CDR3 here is CASSLPVGGNTDTQYF. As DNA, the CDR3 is TGCGCCAGCAGCCTTCCCGTCGGAGGGAACACAGATACGCAGTATTTT.